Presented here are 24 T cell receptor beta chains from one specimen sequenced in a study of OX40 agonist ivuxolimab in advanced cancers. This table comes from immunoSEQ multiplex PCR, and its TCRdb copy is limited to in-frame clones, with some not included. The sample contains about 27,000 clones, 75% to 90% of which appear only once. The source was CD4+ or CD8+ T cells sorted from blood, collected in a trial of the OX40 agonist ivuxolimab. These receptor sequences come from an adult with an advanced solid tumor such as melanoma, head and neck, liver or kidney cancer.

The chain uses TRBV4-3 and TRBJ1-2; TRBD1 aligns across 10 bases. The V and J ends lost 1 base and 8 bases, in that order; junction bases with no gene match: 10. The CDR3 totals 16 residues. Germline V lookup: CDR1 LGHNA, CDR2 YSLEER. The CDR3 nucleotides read TGCGCCAGCAGCCAAGGACAGGGGGCGGTATTTGAGGGCTACACCTTC. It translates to CASSQGQGAVFEGYTF.

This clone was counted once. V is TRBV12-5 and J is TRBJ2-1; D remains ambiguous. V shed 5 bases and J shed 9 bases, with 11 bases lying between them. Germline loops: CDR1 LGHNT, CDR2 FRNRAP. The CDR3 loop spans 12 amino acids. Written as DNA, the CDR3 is TGTGCTAGTGGTCTATATTTGGCTGAGCAGTTCTTC. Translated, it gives CASGLYLAEQFF.

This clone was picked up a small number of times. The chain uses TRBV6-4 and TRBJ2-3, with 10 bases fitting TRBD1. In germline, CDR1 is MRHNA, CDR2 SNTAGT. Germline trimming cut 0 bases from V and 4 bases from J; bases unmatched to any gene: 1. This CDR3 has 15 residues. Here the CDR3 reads CASSDSTGGADTQYF. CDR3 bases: TGTGCCAGCAGTGACTCGACAGGGGGCGCAGATACGCAGTATTTT.

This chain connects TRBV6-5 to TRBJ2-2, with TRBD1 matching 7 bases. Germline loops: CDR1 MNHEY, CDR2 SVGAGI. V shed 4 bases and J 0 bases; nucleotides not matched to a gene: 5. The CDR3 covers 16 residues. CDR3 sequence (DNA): TGTGCCAGCAGTTTACAGGGGACCCCGAACACCGGGGAGCTGTTTTTT. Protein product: CASSLQGTPNTGELFF.

Here the CDR3 DNA reads TGTGCCAGCAGTCATCGGGACAGGGGTGCAGATACGCAGTATTTT. The encoded protein is CASSHRDRGADTQYF. This chain connects TRBV7-9 to TRBJ2-3; TRBD1 aligns across 10 bases. Looked up from germline, CDR1 is SEHNR and CDR2 is FQNEAQ (reference sequence). CDR3 length: 15 amino acids. V was clipped by 6 bases and J by 4 bases; unmatched bases: 7.

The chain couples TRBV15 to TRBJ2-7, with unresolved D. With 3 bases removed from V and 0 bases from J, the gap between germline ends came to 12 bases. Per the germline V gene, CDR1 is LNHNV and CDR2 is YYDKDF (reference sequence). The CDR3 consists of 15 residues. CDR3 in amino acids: CATSSSKEPSYEQYF. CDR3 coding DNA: TGTGCCACCAGCAGTTCAAAAGAGCCCTCCTACGAGCAGTACTTC.

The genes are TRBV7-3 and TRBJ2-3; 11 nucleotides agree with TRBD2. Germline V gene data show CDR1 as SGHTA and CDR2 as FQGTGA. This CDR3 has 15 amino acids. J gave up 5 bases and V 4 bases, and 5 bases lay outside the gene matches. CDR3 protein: CASSSIAGGRDTQYF. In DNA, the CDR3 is TGTGCCAGCAGCTCAATAGCGGGGGGGCGAGATACGCAGTATTTT.

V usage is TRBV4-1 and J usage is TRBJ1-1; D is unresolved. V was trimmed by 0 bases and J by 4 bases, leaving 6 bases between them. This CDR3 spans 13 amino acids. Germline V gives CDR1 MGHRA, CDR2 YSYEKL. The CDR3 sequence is CASSQDRITEAFF. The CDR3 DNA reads TGCGCCAGCAGCCAAGATCGGATCACTGAAGCTTTCTTT.

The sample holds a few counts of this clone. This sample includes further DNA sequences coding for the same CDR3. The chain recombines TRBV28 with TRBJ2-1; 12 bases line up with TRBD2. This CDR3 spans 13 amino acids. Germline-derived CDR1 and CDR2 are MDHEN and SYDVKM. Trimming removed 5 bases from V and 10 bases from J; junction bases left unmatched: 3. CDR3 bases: TGTGCCAGCAGTCTCGGGACTAGCGGGGAGCAGTTCTTC. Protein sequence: CASSLGTSGEQFF.

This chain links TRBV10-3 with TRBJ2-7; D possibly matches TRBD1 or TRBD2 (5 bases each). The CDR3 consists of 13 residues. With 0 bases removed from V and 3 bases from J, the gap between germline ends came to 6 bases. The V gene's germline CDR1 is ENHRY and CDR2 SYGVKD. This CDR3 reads CAISESGDYEQYF. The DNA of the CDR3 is TGTGCCATCAGTGAGTCGGGGGACTACGAGCAGTACTTC.

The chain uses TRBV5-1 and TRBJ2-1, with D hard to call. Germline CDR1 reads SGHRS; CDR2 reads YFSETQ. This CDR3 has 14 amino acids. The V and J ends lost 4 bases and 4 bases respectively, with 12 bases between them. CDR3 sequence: CASSPDDLYNEQFF. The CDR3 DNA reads TGCGCCAGCAGCCCTGACGACCTGTACAATGAGCAGTTCTTC.

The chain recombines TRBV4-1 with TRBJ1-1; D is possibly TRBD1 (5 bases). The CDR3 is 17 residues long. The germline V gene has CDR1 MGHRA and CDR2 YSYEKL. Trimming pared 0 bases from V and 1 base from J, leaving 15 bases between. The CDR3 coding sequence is TGCGCCAGCAGCCAAGATCCCCAAGGGACGGGGAACACTGAAGCTTTCTTT. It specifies CASSQDPQGTGNTEAFF.

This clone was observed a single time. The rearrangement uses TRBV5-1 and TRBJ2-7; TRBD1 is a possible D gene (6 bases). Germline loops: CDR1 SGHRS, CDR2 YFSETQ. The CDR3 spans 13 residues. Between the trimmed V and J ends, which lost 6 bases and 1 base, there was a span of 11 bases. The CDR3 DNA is TGCGCCAGCAAGGCGGACAGTTCCTACGAGCAGTACTTC. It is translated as CASKADSSYEQYF. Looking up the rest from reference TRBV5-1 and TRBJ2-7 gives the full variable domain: KAGVTQTPRYLIKTRGQQVTLSCSPISGHRSVSWYQQTPGQGLQFLFEYFSETQRNKGNFPGRFSGRQFSNSRSEMNVSTLELGDSALYLCASKADSSYEQYFGPGTRLTVT.

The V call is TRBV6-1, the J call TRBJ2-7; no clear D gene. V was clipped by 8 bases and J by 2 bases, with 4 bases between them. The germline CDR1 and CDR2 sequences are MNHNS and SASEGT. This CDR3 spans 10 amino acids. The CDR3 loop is CASGTYEQYF. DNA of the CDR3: TGTGCCAGCGGGACCTACGAGCAGTACTTC.

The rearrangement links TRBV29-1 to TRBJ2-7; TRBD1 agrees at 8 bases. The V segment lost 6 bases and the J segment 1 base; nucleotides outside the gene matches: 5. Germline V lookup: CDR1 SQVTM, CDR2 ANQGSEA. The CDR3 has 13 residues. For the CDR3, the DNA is TGCAGCGTGTTACAGGGGGAGTCCTACGAGCAGTACTTC. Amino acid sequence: CSVLQGESYEQYF.

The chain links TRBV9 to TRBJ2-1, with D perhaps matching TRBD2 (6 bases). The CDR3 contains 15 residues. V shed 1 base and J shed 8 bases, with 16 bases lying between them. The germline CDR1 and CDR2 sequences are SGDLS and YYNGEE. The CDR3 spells CASSVKGTLIDEQFF. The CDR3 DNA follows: TGTGCCAGCAGCGTAAAGGGGACTTTGATCGATGAGCAGTTCTTC.

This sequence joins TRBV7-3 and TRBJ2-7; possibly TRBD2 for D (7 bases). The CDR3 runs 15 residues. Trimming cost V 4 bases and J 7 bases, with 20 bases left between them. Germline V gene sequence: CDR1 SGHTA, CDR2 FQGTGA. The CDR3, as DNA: TGTGCCAGCAGCTCCGCGGGGGCTGCCTTCGAAGAGCAGTACTTC. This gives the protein CASSSAGAAFEEQYF.

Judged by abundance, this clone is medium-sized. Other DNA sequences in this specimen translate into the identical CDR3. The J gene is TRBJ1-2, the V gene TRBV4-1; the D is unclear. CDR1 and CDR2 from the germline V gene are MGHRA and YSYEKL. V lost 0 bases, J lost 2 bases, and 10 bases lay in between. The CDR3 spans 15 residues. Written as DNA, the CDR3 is TGCGCCAGCAGCCAAGATCGGGGAGGGAACTATGGCTACACCTTC. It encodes CASSQDRGGNYGYTF.

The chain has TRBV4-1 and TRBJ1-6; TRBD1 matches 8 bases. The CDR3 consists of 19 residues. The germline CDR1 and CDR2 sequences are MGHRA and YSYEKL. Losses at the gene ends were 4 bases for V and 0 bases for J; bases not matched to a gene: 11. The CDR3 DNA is TGCGCCAGCAGCCCCTCGACAGGGGCCAAGAGCTCCTATAATTCACCCCTCCACTTT. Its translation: CASSPSTGAKSSYNSPLHF.

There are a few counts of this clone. CDR3 protein: CASSLGLAPYNEQFF. In DNA form, the CDR3 reads TGTGCCAGCAGCCTGGGGCTAGCCCCCTACAATGAGCAGTTCTTC. This chain joins TRBV6-5 and TRBJ2-1, with D perhaps given as TRBD1 or TRBD2 (5 bases each). CDR1 and CDR2 (germline): MNHEY, SVGAGI. This CDR3 has 15 amino acids. The V and J ends lost 6 bases and 2 bases respectively, with 14 bases between them.

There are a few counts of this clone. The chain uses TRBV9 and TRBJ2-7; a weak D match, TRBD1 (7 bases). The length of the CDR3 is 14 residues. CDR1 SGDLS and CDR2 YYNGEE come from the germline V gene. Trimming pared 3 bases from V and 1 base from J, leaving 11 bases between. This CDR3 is CASSEGAGSYEQYF. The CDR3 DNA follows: TGTGCCAGCAGCGAGGGGGCGGGATCCTACGAGCAGTACTTC.

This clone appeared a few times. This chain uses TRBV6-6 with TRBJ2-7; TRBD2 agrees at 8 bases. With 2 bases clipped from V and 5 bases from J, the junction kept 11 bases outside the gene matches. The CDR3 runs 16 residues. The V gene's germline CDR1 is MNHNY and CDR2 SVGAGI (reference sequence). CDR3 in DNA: TGTGCCAGCAGTTACCCCCCCTCAGCGGGAGAACACGAGCAGTACTTC. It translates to CASSYPPSAGEHEQYF.

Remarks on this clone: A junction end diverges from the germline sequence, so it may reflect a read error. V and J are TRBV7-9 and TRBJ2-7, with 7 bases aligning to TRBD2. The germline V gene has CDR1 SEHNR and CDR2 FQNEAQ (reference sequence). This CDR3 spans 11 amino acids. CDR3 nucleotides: TGTGCCAGCAGCCAGGCGAAGGGACTATTATTC. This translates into CASSQAKGLLF.

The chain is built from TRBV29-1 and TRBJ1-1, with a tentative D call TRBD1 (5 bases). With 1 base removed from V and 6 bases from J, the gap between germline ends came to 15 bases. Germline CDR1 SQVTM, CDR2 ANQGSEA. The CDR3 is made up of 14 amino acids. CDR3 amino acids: CSVEAGYGASEAFF. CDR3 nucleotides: TGCAGCGTTGAAGCAGGGTACGGGGCATCTGAAGCTTTCTTT. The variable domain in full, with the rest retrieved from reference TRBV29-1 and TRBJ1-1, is SAVISQKPSRDICQRGTSLTIQCQVDSQVTMMFWYRQQPGQSLTLIATANQGSEATYESGFVIDKFPISRPNLTFSTLTVSNMSPEDSSIYLCSVEAGYGASEAFFGQGTRLTVV.